This TCR beta chain derives from a study of blood T cells in healthy people across ages. General study points: Diversity of TCR beta per million T cells declined in a roughly linear way with age. Unknown CMV status may confound age-related changes in expanded clones. TCR beta diversity correlated strongly with naive T cell percentage.

For the second PCR, which ran for roughly 7 to 11 cycles, a sample-barcoded 5' primer and a J-beta primer mix were used. Each cDNA molecule carried a tag from a template-switch adaptor that contained 12 random nucleotides. TCRdb re-analysed the 5' RACE reads in MiXCR, keeping a single row per CDR3 protein. The data contain about a million distinct CDR3 sequences, 35% to 40% of them seen just once; the ten biggest clones take up 13%. The CDR3 extends over 15 amino acids. The V end lost 0 bases, the J end lost 5 bases, and 11 bases lay between the germline ends. Germline V gene sequence: CDR1 LGHDT, CDR2 YNNKEL (reference sequence). This clonotype was detected many times. What it binds is not known.

The receptor's source is a man younger than 30 in good health. The genes are TRBV3-1 and TRBJ2-1; weak D call: TRBD2 (6 bases). Material for sequencing was blood. The CDR3 DNA reads TGTGCCAGCAGCCAAGACGCGGGGTCTCACAATGAGCAGTTCTTC. This gives the protein CASSQDAGSHNEQFF.